These 31 T cell receptor beta chains came from one sample sequenced in a study of T cells after yellow fever vaccination. From the 5' RACE reads, TCRdb called clonotypes with MiXCR, one entry per CDR3 protein. This sample yields 250,000 to 300,000 distinct CDR3 sequences, of which over 4.5% are seen a single time; under 3.5% belongs to the top ten. Sequences were derived from CD4+ T cells sorted from PBMCs, sampled on the day of the yellow fever booster vaccination. The receptors were sampled from a man in his late teens or twenties who received the YFV17D yellow fever vaccine.

This clonotype appeared many times. The chain joins TRBV9 to TRBJ2-7; 11 bases fit TRBD2. CDR3 size: 15 residues. J was trimmed by 0 bases and V by 4 bases; bases with no gene match: 3. Germline V gene data show CDR1 as SGDLS and CDR2 as YYNGEE. The CDR3 DNA sequence: TGTGCCAGCAGCCGAACTAGCGGGGGCTCCTACGAGCAGTACTTC. Its translation is CASSRTSGGSYEQYF.

The sample holds a few counts of this clonotype. This chain uses TRBV18 with TRBJ2-7; no clear D gene. Germline V lookup: CDR1 KGHSH, CDR2 LQKENI. The CDR3 is made up of 11 amino acids. The V gene lost 5 bases and the J gene lost 4 bases, with 6 bases spanning the gap. CDR3: CASSDRYEQYF. The CDR3 nucleotides are TGTGCCAGCTCAGATCGGTACGAGCAGTACTTC. The full variable domain, with the rest looked up from reference TRBV18 and TRBJ2-7, is NAGVMQNPRHLVRRRGQEARLRCSPMKGHSHVYWYRQLPEEGLKFMVYLQKENIIDESGMPKERFSAEFPKEGPSILRIQQVVRGDSAAYFCASSDRYEQYFGPGTRLTVT.

This clonotype was observed at least ten times. The V gene is TRBV24-1, the J gene TRBJ2-3, with D perhaps assigned TRBD1 or TRBD2 (5 bases each). The CDR3 spans 15 residues. From germline, CDR1 is KGHDR and CDR2 SFDVKD. V was clipped by 4 bases and J by 6 bases, with 16 bases between them. CDR3 DNA: TGTGCCACCAGTGACCCTCGGCCGGGGCAGGATACGCAGTATTTT. Protein sequence: CATSDPRPGQDTQYF.

This clonotype was observed at least ten times. The rearrangement links TRBV20-1 to TRBJ2-3; D is unresolved. V dropped 6 bases and J dropped 2 bases, with 6 bases sitting between them. The CDR3 consists of 11 residues. Germline CDR1 DFQATT, CDR2 SNEGSKA (reference sequence). The CDR3 nucleotides are TGCAGTGCCCCGATCACAGATACGCAGTATTTT. It codes for CSAPITDTQYF.

This clonotype was detected ten times or more. The rearrangement joins TRBV6-6 to TRBJ2-5, with 7 bases lining up with TRBD1. J was trimmed by 5 bases and V by 0 bases; bases with no gene match: 0. The CDR3 has 13 residues. Germline CDR1 and CDR2: MNHNY and SVGAGI (reference sequence). The CDR3 DNA sequence: TGTGCCAGCAGTTACTCGGACAGGGAGACCCAGTACTTC. Protein: CASSYSDRETQYF.

This clonotype was found many times. The chain couples TRBV5-1 to TRBJ1-1, with D hard to call. The V end lost 4 bases, the J end lost 1 base, and 11 bases lay between the germline ends. Germline assignment: CDR1 SGHRS and CDR2 YFSETQ. This CDR3 spans 14 amino acids. CDR3 DNA: TGCGCCAGCAGCGGGCAAGGGTCGAACACTGAAGCTTTCTTT. It translates to CASSGQGSNTEAFF. The entire variable domain, with the rest obtained from reference TRBV5-1 and TRBJ1-1, is as follows: KAGVTQTPRYLIKTRGQQVTLSCSPISGHRSVSWYQQTPGQGLQFLFEYFSETQRNKGNFPGRFSGRQFSNSRSEMNVSTLELGDSALYLCASSGQGSNTEAFFGQGTRLTVV.

This clonotype was detected many times. The gene calls are TRBV7-2 and TRBJ1-6; no reliable D call. The length of the CDR3 is 13 residues. CDR1 and CDR2 from the germline V gene are SGHTA and FQGNSA. Between the trimmed V and J ends, which lost 10 bases and 10 bases, there was a span of 17 bases. CDR3 bases: TGTGCCACCCATGGTGTGTTCGAGTCACCCCTCCACTTT. Amino acids: CATHGVFESPLHF.

The CDR3 is CASSQDKGETGVQPPYNEQFF. Here the CDR3 DNA reads TGCGCCAGCAGCCAAGATAAGGGAGAGACAGGGGTCCAACCGCCCTACAATGAGCAGTTCTTC. The rearrangement links TRBV4-3 to TRBJ2-1; TRBD1 matches at 8 bases. In germline, CDR1 is LGHNA, CDR2 YSLEER. This CDR3 has 21 amino acids. V shed 0 bases and J 2 bases; nucleotides not matched to a gene: 18.

This clonotype was observed a few times. V usage is TRBV7-9 and J usage is TRBJ2-5; 7 bases align to TRBD2. J lost 1 base, V lost 1 base, and 12 bases had no gene match. Germline V CDR1 and CDR2: SEHNR, FQNEAQ (reference sequence). The CDR3 is 18 residues long. The CDR3 DNA sequence: TGTGCCAGCAGCTTAGTACGCCGGAGGGAGGGTGCCCAAGAGACCCAGTACTTC. It is translated as CASSLVRRREGAQETQYF.

This clonotype was observed a handful of times. The rearrangement links TRBV18 to TRBJ2-2, with a weak D call TRBD1 (5 bases). Germline V gene data show CDR1 as KGHSH and CDR2 as LQKENI. The CDR3 extends over 16 amino acids. The V gene lost 1 base and the J gene lost 1 base, with 10 bases spanning the gap. The CDR3 loop is CASSPRTGQNTGELFF. The CDR3 DNA sequence: TGTGCCAGCTCACCACGAACCGGACAGAACACCGGGGAGCTGTTTTTT.

This clonotype was observed at least ten times. The V gene is TRBV10-3, the J gene TRBJ2-1, with D unclear. The CDR3 extends over 12 amino acids. Trimming removed 1 base at V and 7 bases at J, with 5 bases between. CDR1 is ENHRY and CDR2 is SYGVKD in the germline V gene. The CDR3 is CAISEFGNEQFF. CDR3 sequence (DNA): TGTGCCATCAGTGAGTTCGGTAATGAGCAGTTCTTC.

This clonotype was seen many times. This chain joins TRBV5-1 and TRBJ2-7; 11 bases line up with TRBD2. CDR3 length: 15 residues. The ends lost 5 bases at V and 1 base at J; junction bases unmatched: 5. Per the germline V gene, CDR1 is SGHRS and CDR2 is YFSETQ. The CDR3 loop is CASSALAGASYEQYV. The CDR3 nucleotides read TGCGCCAGCAGTGCACTAGCGGGGGCGTCCTACGAGCAGTACGTC.

V gene TRBV7-9 combines with J gene TRBJ1-1; D gene unclear. Germline CDR1 reads SEHNR; CDR2 reads FQNEAQ (reference sequence). The CDR3 runs to 13 residues. Trimming shortened V by 0 bases and J by 7 bases, and 9 bases separated the two germline ends. The chain's CDR3 is CASSLARRVEAFF. CDR3 sequence (DNA): TGTGCCAGCAGCTTAGCAAGACGAGTTGAAGCTTTCTTT. Complete variable domain (other parts from reference TRBV7-9 and TRBJ1-1): DTGVSQNPRHKITKRGQNVTFRCDPISEHNRLYWYRQTLGQGPEFLTYFQNEAQLEKSRLLSDRFSAERPKGSFSTLEIQRTEQGDSAMYLCASSLARRVEAFFGQGTRLTVV.

This clonotype was picked up a small number of times. The CDR3 is CASSPTRNTEAFF. The CDR3 DNA sequence: TGTGCCAGCTCACCAACCCGGAACACTGAAGCTTTCTTT. The genes are TRBV18 and TRBJ1-1; D gene uncertain. Trimming left V 2 bases short and J 1 base short, with 5 bases between. The CDR3 totals 13 residues. Per the germline V gene, CDR1 is KGHSH and CDR2 is LQKENI.

Here the CDR3 reads CASRLWGAGELFF. The CDR3 DNA is TGTGCCAGCCGCTTGTGGGGGGCCGGGGAGCTGTTTTTT. The chain couples TRBV6-1 to TRBJ2-2; weak D call: TRBD2 (6 bases). The CDR3 consists of 13 residues. CDR1 MNHNS and CDR2 SASEGT come from the germline V gene. V was clipped by 8 bases and J by 6 bases, with 13 bases between them.

At least ten counts were recorded for this clonotype. This rearrangement joins TRBV7-2 to TRBJ2-7; 8 bases map to TRBD2. Germline V lookup: CDR1 SGHTA, CDR2 FQGNSA. The CDR3 contains 15 residues. V dropped 3 bases and J dropped 0; count of bases not matched to a gene: 4. CDR3 protein: CASSFRGGNSYEQYF. The CDR3 coding sequence is TGTGCCAGCAGCTTCCGGGGGGGAAACTCCTACGAGCAGTACTTC. The complete variable domain, with remaining parts taken from reference TRBV7-2 and TRBJ2-7, reads GAGVSQSPSNKVTEKGKDVELRCDPISGHTALYWYRQSLGQGLEFLIYFQGNSAPDKSGLPSDRFSAERTGGSVSTLTIQRTQQEDSAVYLCASSFRGGNSYEQYFGPGTRLTVT.

This clonotype appeared a few times. CDR3 sequence (DNA): TGTGCCAGCAGTCCTCAGTTTAACTATGGCTACACCTTC. Translated: CASSPQFNYGYTF. V gene TRBV28 combines with J gene TRBJ1-2, with D unresolved. In germline, CDR1 is MDHEN, CDR2 SYDVKM. The V gene lost 5 bases and the J gene lost 1 base, with 8 bases spanning the gap. This CDR3 is built from 13 residues.

The J gene is TRBJ1-6, the V gene TRBV19; 7 positions agree with TRBD1. Trimming removed 8 bases from V and 4 bases from J; junction bases left unmatched: 8. The CDR3 totals 15 residues. The germline V gene encodes CDR1 LNHDA and CDR2 SQIVND (reference sequence). CDR3 residues: CASSPDRKYNSPLHF. The CDR3 DNA reads as TGTGCCAGTTCCCCGGACAGGAAATATAATTCACCCCTCCACTTT.

This clonotype was seen at least ten times. CDR3 residues: CASSQPGQIEAFF. The CDR3, as DNA: TGCGCCAGCAGCCAACCGGGCCAGATTGAAGCTTTCTTT. V and J are TRBV4-3 and TRBJ1-1; D remains unclear. CDR3 length equals 13 residues. The V gene's germline CDR1 is LGHNA and CDR2 YSLEER. Trimming removed 2 bases from V and 7 bases from J, with 11 bases in between.

This clonotype was picked up many times. This rearrangement joins TRBV6-2 or TRBV6-3 to TRBJ2-1; a possible D gene is TRBD2 (5 bases). CDR3 length equals 16 residues. Germline assignment: CDR1 MNHEY and CDR2 SVGEGT. V lost 0 bases to trimming and J lost 8 bases, with 17 bases between them. The CDR3 loop is CASSYSGIGIAYEQFF. The CDR3 DNA follows: TGTGCCAGCAGTTACTCAGGTATTGGGATAGCGTATGAGCAGTTCTTC.

The J gene is TRBJ1-1, the V gene TRBV29-1; D call uncertain. The CDR3 covers 14 residues. Germline CDR1 is SQVTM and CDR2 is ANQGSEA. Trimming cost V 4 bases and J 5 bases, with 17 bases left between them. The CDR3 is CSVGGRWIDTEAFF. CDR3 nucleotides: TGCAGCGTTGGCGGCAGGTGGATCGATACTGAAGCTTTCTTT.

The chain joins TRBV18 to TRBJ1-5; D might be TRBD1 (6 bases). There are 16 residues in the CDR3. V was clipped by 3 bases and J by 2 bases, with 14 bases between them. Germline V gene lookup returns CDR1 KGHSH and CDR2 LQKENI. CDR3 nucleotide sequence: TGTGCCAGCTCACCCAATCAGGGGTCGGGCAATCAGCCCCAGCATTTT. This gives the protein CASSPNQGSGNQPQHF.

This clonotype was found many times. This rearrangement joins TRBV5-6 to TRBJ1-4, with TRBD1 identical over 8 bases. CDR1 SGHDT and CDR2 YYEEEE come from the germline V gene. The V segment lost 4 bases and the J segment 11 bases; nucleotides outside the gene matches: 10. This CDR3 is 14 amino acids long. CDR3 residues: CASSPLTGVRKLFF. The CDR3 DNA reads TGTGCCAGCAGCCCCCTGACAGGGGTTCGGAAACTGTTTTTT.

This clonotype turned up a few times. The chain couples TRBV10-3 to TRBJ2-1; either TRBD1 or TRBD2 may fit D (6 bases each). CDR3 size: 15 residues. V lost 0 bases and J 7 bases, leaving 13 bases between the germline ends. Germline V gene sequence: CDR1 ENHRY, CDR2 SYGVKD. CDR3 coding DNA: TGTGCCATCAGTGAGTCCGAGGGGGGCAAGAATGAGCAGTTCTTC. Translation gives CAISESEGGKNEQFF.

This clonotype was picked up a small number of times. J is TRBJ2-1 and V is TRBV12-3 or TRBV12-4; D is undetermined. Trimming removed 5 bases from V and 4 bases from J, with 12 bases in between. This CDR3 is 14 amino acids long. The CDR3 DNA reads TGTGCCAGCAGTACAGTACCCGCTTACAATGAGCAGTTCTTC. Residues: CASSTVPAYNEQFF.

This clonotype was seen a handful of times. The rearrangement uses TRBV4-2 and TRBJ1-1; 9 bases align to TRBD1. Germline V gene lookup returns CDR1 LGHNA and CDR2 YNFKEQ. This CDR3 spans 15 amino acids. Trimming removed 0 bases from V and 6 bases from J; junction bases left unmatched: 5. This CDR3 reads CASSQDPGQGAEAFF. The DNA of the CDR3 is TGTGCCAGCAGCCAAGACCCGGGACAGGGCGCTGAAGCTTTCTTT.

In this sample, this clonotype turned up a few times. V gene TRBV15 combines with J gene TRBJ2-7; tentatively, D is TRBD1 (5 bases). Germline V lookup: CDR1 LNHNV, CDR2 YYDKDF (reference sequence). This CDR3 region has 14 residues. V was shortened by 4 bases and J by 0 bases, with 10 bases between the two germline ends. CDR3 protein: CATSTTGPSYEQYF. The CDR3 nucleotides are TGTGCCACCAGCACTACAGGTCCCTCCTACGAGCAGTACTTC.

This clonotype was observed a few times. V is TRBV27 and J is TRBJ2-1, with D tentatively TRBD2 (6 bases). V lost 6 bases, J lost 3 bases, and 18 bases lay in between. The CDR3 runs 16 residues. CDR1 MNHEY and CDR2 SMNVEV come from the germline V gene (reference sequence). DNA for the CDR3: TGTGCCAGCAGGCCGGGGGTCCCCCGGGGCTACAATGAGCAGTTCTTC. As protein: CASRPGVPRGYNEQFF.

V and J are TRBV5-4 and TRBJ2-1; 11 bases map to TRBD2. The CDR3 sequence is 15 residues long. Germline lookup yields CDR1 SGHNT and CDR2 YYREEE (reference sequence). Germline trimming cut 4 bases from V and 5 bases from J; bases unmatched to any gene: 5. CDR3 coding DNA: TGTGCCAGCAGCACGGGGACTAGCGGACACAATGAGCAGTTCTTC. It encodes CASSTGTSGHNEQFF. Full variable domain (rest looked up from reference TRBV5-4 and TRBJ2-1): ETGVTQSPTHLIKTRGQQVTLRCSSQSGHNTVSWYQQALGQGPQFIFQYYREEENGRGNFPPRFSGLQFPNYSSELNVNALELDDSALYLCASSTGTSGHNEQFFGPGTRLTVL.

This clonotype was counted at least ten times. V and J are TRBV5-1 and TRBJ2-5; 9 bases match TRBD1. V lost 4 bases and J lost 5; bases outside the gene matches: 3. The CDR3 length is 13 residues. Looked up from germline, CDR1 is SGHRS and CDR2 is YFSETQ. The CDR3: CASSRGTGETQYF. In DNA, the CDR3 is TGCGCCAGCAGCAGAGGGACAGGGGAGACCCAGTACTTC.

This clonotype was recorded at least ten times. The chain uses TRBV3-1 and TRBJ2-5, with TRBD2 as a possible D gene (6 bases). With 1 base removed from V and 7 bases from J, the gap between germline ends came to 13 bases. The CDR3 runs 14 residues. Germline CDR1 LGHDT, CDR2 YNNKEL (reference sequence). DNA of the CDR3: TGTGCCAGCAGCCAAGTGGGACTCAAAGCGACCCAGTACTTC. Its translation: CASSQVGLKATQYF.